Sequencing of this TCR beta chain was carried out in a study of response to subunit inactivated influenza vaccine. The V segment lost 0 bases and the J segment 2 bases; nucleotides outside the gene matches: 3. Germline CDR1 SGDLS, CDR2 YYNGEE. This CDR3 is 15 amino acids long. TCRdb reprocessed the RT-PCR reads via MiXCR and lists one record per CDR3 protein. The sample yields about 620,000 distinct CDR3 sequences, approximately 11% seen once. These data also featured in a second study, about T cells expressing NK-cell markers. From that paper: In generating TCR beta cDNA, 5'RACE template switching with UMIs was used.

The genes are TRBV9 and TRBJ2-7, with TRBD2 identical over 9 bases. The sequencing used PBMCs from blood, collected on the day of vaccination. The origin of this receptor is a man between 50 and 59 years old who received an inactivated influenza vaccine. The CDR3 coding sequence is TGTGCCAGCAGCGTAGCCGCTAGCGGGACCTACGAGCAGTACTTC. Amino acid sequence: CASSVAASGTYEQYF.